Detailed here is one T cell receptor beta chain. As yet, its antigen is unknown. Investigators isolated RNA and reverse transcribed it into cDNA to act as the sequencing template. The repertoire was sequenced with immunoSEQ multiplex PCR; TCRdb's copy has only in-frame clones and lacks some. The repertoire includes approximately 150,000 clones, roughly 60% of them detected once, and approximately 4.3% sits in the top ten. Sorting separated CD4+ and CD8+ T cells out of PBMCs. The data are from a study of CD8+ T cells in alopecia areata. Study observations and caveats: It was lesional scalp, especially alopecia totalis/universalis, that showed higher clonality than normal scalp. Patients showed less clear TCR sequence sharing than mice, possibly partly because of HLA diversity. Sequencing of scalp samples also includes resident alphabeta T cells from normal skin.

Germline trimming cut 4 bases from V and 0 bases from J; bases unmatched to any gene: 10. Per the germline V gene, CDR1 is SGDLS and CDR2 is YYNGEE. CDR3 length: 17 residues. V and J are TRBV9 and TRBJ2-3; 8 bases fit TRBD2. The sample was CD4+ T cells sorted from blood. This clonotype originated in a human donor in good health. The CDR3 DNA reads as TGTGCCAGCAGCTCCCTCAGCGGGAGAGCTAGCACAGATACGCAGTATTTT. This codes for CASSSLSGRASTDTQYF.